The entry below describes one TCR beta chain. Its antigen remains unidentified. The data were obtained in a study of cytomegalovirus exposure and HLA in healthy donors. The PCR contained 60 Vbeta and 13 Jbeta primers. Data came from immunoSEQ multiplex PCR; TCRdb stores just in-frame clones and leaves some out. This sample has about 77,000 clones, with roughly four fifths found just once. Study findings and constraints: Certain sequence variants were highly shared and formed a cluster, and this cluster was likely a sequencing artifact. An analysis done earlier found most TCR beta V segments productive about 90% or about 30% of the time. Among TCR beta chains of equal frequency, HLA-associated ones were more clonally expanded in a later analysis. Associated with cytomegalovirus, according to the listing, were fewer than 200 TCR beta chains.

The sequenced sample consisted of PBMCs. This TCR was sampled from a man aged 40-55 years in good health and CMV-seronegative.

The CDR3 DNA is TGTGCCAGCAGCGTATCAAGTGGAGGGACTGAAGCTTTCTTT. Translated: CASSVSSGGTEAFF. The chain recombines TRBV9 with TRBJ1-1; D gene ambiguous. Deletions cut 1 base from V and 5 bases from J, with 12 bases between. Germline V gene lookup returns CDR1 SGDLS and CDR2 YYNGEE. The CDR3 loop spans 14 amino acids.